This T cell receptor (beta chain) is drawn from a study of blood T cell repertoires in COVID-19. There are 14 residues in the CDR3. The J segment lost 2 bases and the V segment lost 7 bases, leaving 6 bases of the junction unmatched. Looked up from germline, CDR1 is LGHDT and CDR2 is YNNKEL (reference sequence). Methods used by the authors: Nucleated cell number was recorded as an estimate derived from reference gene primer amplification. The table came from immunoSEQ multiplex PCR; TCRdb's copy has only in-frame clones and leaves some out. V, J and clone size reflect that table, while D and trimming were determined from the DNA. Here the sample spans around 68,000 clones, 82% being singletons.

What was sequenced was peripheral blood. The chain combines TRBV3-1 (or the pseudogene TRBV3-2) with TRBJ2-7; TRBD1 matches at 9 bases. The source is a human donor in a cohort sampled during active COVID-19. The DNA for the CDR3 is TGTGCCAGCACCAAAAACAGGGGGCCCTACGAGCAGTACTTC. Translated, it gives CASTKNRGPYEQYF.